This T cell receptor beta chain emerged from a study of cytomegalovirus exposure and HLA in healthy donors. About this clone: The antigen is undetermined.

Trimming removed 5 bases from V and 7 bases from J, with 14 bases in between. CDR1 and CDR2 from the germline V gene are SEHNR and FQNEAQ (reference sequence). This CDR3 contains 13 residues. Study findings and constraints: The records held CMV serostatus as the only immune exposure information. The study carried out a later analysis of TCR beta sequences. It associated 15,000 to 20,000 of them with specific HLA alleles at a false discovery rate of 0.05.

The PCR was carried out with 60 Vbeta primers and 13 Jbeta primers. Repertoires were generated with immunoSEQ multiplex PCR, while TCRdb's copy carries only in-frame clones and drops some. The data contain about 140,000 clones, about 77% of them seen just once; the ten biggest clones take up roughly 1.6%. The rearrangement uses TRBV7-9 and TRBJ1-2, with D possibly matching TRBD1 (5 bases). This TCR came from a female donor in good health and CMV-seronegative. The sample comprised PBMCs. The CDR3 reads CASSPGLGSGYTF. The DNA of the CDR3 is TGTGCCAGCAGCCCAGGGCTGGGCTCTGGCTACACCTTC. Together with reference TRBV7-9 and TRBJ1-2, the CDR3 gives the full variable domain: DTGVSQNPRHKITKRGQNVTFRCDPISEHNRLYWYRQTLGQGPEFLTYFQNEAQLEKSRLLSDRFSAERPKGSFSTLEIQRTEQGDSAMYLCASSPGLGSGYTFGSGTRLTVV.